This T cell receptor beta chain appears in the sequencing data of a study of shared clonotypes between healthy human individuals. Overall study context: Researchers drew samples from a couple of women and a few men aged 18 to 49.

Assay used: immunoSEQ multiplex PCR; TCRdb lists only in-frame clones, some missing. The sample consists of 2 million to 2.5 million clones, more than 80% of them appearing once. Donors comprised healthy HIV-negative adults lacking recent acute infections or vaccinations. Comment on this clone: The antigen is undetermined. This specimen includes other DNA sequences encoding the same CDR3.

CDR3 length equals 11 residues. Trimming removed 5 bases at V and 4 bases at J, with 7 bases between. Germline CDR1 DFQATT, CDR2 SNEGSKA (reference sequence). Study-level points and caveats: Richness estimates generally favored naive over memory subsets. Sequencing of the sorted subsets was shown by rarefaction to be incomplete despite large depth.

V and J are TRBV20-1 and TRBJ2-3; no firm D call. The sample consisted of naive CD4+ T cells from PBMCs. As for subset: CD45RA+ positively selected. This clonotype originated in a man aged 18 to 29 in good health. Some clones in this sample may be carry-over from other donors' samples. The DNA of the CDR3 is TGCAGTGCTGCCTTAGCAGATACGCAGTATTTT. This sequence encodes CSAALADTQYF.